A selection of T cell receptor beta chains follows, all from one sample in a study of blood T cells in healthy people across ages. One entry per CDR3 protein, called by TCRdb with MiXCR from the 5' RACE reads. The sample lists hundreds of thousands of distinct CDR3 sequences; approximately 30% were seen once. The sequenced material came from blood. These receptors all come from a woman older than 75 in good health. The CDR3 runs from the conserved cysteine through the conserved F or W. Fields, in order: CDR3 DNA, CDR3 protein, V gene, clone size, D gene, J gene. A D gene is named only where the DNA matches it firmly. Expanded clones get a size class; other rows say once, few or many, or leave the size out.

cdr3_nt: TGCGCCAGCAGCTTGGCCTTCCCGAACACCGGGGAGCTGTTTTTT
cdr3_aa: CASSLAFPNTGELFF
v_call: TRBV5-1
clone_size: few
d_call: NA
j_call: TRBJ2-2

cdr3_nt: TGCAGTGCTAGAGCCGTCCCCCCGAAATACGAGCAGTACTTC
cdr3_aa: CSARAVPPKYEQYF
v_call: TRBV20-1
clone_size: many
d_call: NA
j_call: TRBJ2-7

cdr3_nt: TGCGCCAGCTGCCGGACAGAAGGGTACAATGAGCAGTTCTTC
cdr3_aa: CASCRTEGYNEQFF
v_call: TRBV5-1
clone_size: NA
d_call: NA
j_call: TRBJ2-1

cdr3_nt: TGCAGTGCCCACAAATTGGGCGGGGAAAGCACAGATACGCAGTATTTT
cdr3_aa: CSAHKLGGESTDTQYF
v_call: TRBV20-1
clone_size: NA
d_call: NA
j_call: TRBJ2-3

cdr3_nt: TGTGCCAGCAGCTCTCAGGGGGGGGCGAACATTCAGTACTTC
cdr3_aa: CASSSQGGANIQYF
v_call: TRBV7-2
clone_size: NA
d_call: NA
j_call: TRBJ2-4

cdr3_nt: TGTGCCAGCAGTGAACCGTCGGGAGGGTACGAGCAGTACTTC
cdr3_aa: CASSEPSGGYEQYF
v_call: TRBV6-1
clone_size: many
d_call: TRBD2
j_call: TRBJ2-7

cdr3_nt: TGTGCCAGCAGCCCCGAGTCAGAAGAGACCCAGTACTTC
cdr3_aa: CASSPESEETQYF
v_call: TRBV5-5
clone_size: NA
d_call: NA
j_call: TRBJ2-5

cdr3_nt: TGTGCCAGCAGCTTAGTGGGGACAGGGGAAAGCTACACCTTC
cdr3_aa: CASSLVGTGESYTF
v_call: TRBV7-2
clone_size: NA
d_call: TRBD1
j_call: TRBJ1-2

cdr3_nt: TGCTGTGCCAGGAAGACCGGGGAGCTGTTTTTT
cdr3_aa: CCARKTGELFF
v_call: TRBV20-1
clone_size: NA
d_call: NA
j_call: TRBJ2-2

cdr3_nt: TGTGCCAGCAGTCCCCCGGACAGGAAGCAGTACTTC
cdr3_aa: CASSPPDRKQYF
v_call: TRBV27
clone_size: many
d_call: TRBD1
j_call: TRBJ2-7

cdr3_nt: TGTGCCAGCAGTTACGGACAGGCCTCGAGGGGCTACACCTTC
cdr3_aa: CASSYGQASRGYTF
v_call: TRBV6-2/TRBV6-3
clone_size: NA
d_call: TRBD1
j_call: TRBJ1-2

cdr3_nt: TGTGCCAGCAAACAGGGGTGGGATGAGCAGTTCTTC
cdr3_aa: CASKQGWDEQFF
v_call: TRBV6-2/TRBV6-3
clone_size: NA
d_call: TRBD1
j_call: TRBJ2-1

cdr3_nt: TGTGCCAGCAGCCAACTCCCGCGGGGGACCACCTACAATGAGCAGTTCTTC
cdr3_aa: CASSQLPRGTTYNEQFF
v_call: TRBV7-2
clone_size: NA
d_call: TRBD2
j_call: TRBJ2-1

cdr3_nt: TGTGCCAGCAGCTTAAGCAGCGGGGGGTCCCAAGAGACCCAGTACTTC
cdr3_aa: CASSLSSGGSQETQYF
v_call: TRBV7-2
clone_size: many
d_call: TRBD2
j_call: TRBJ2-5

cdr3_nt: TGCAGTGCTAGAAGGGGCAGGGGGAGCTCCTACGAGCAGTACTTC
cdr3_aa: CSARRGRGSSYEQYF
v_call: TRBV20-1
clone_size: many
d_call: TRBD1
j_call: TRBJ2-7

cdr3_nt: TGTGCCAGCAGCGAACAGGGGGCTGCCTATAATTCACCCCTCCACTTT
cdr3_aa: CASSEQGAAYNSPLHF
v_call: TRBV13
clone_size: NA
d_call: TRBD1
j_call: TRBJ1-6

cdr3_nt: TGCGCCAGCAGCTTTAATGCATATGGCTACACCTTC
cdr3_aa: CASSFNAYGYTF
v_call: TRBV5-1
clone_size: many
d_call: NA
j_call: TRBJ1-2

cdr3_nt: TGTGCCAGCAGTTACGACAGGGGATATGAAGCTTTCTTT
cdr3_aa: CASSYDRGYEAFF
v_call: TRBV6-6
clone_size: few
d_call: TRBD1
j_call: TRBJ1-1

cdr3_nt: TGTGCCAGCAGCTCCGTAAACAGGGCAGATACGCAGTATTTT
cdr3_aa: CASSSVNRADTQYF
v_call: TRBV7-2
clone_size: many
d_call: NA
j_call: TRBJ2-3

cdr3_nt: TGCAGTGTTAGGGGTGGCAGGGGGTCCTACAATGAGCAGTTCTTC
cdr3_aa: CSVRGGRGSYNEQFF
v_call: TRBV20-1
clone_size: many
d_call: TRBD1
j_call: TRBJ2-1

cdr3_nt: TGCAGTGTTAGAGGGACTAGCGGAAATGGCGAGCAGTACTTC
cdr3_aa: CSVRGTSGNGEQYF
v_call: TRBV20-1
clone_size: NA
d_call: TRBD2
j_call: TRBJ2-7

cdr3_nt: TGTGCCAGCAGCCAAGATCTCCCCAGCAATCAGCCCCAGCATTTT
cdr3_aa: CASSQDLPSNQPQHF
v_call: TRBV4-2
clone_size: many
d_call: NA
j_call: TRBJ1-5

cdr3_nt: TGTGCCATCAGTGCGCTAGCGGGGGGCCCCGGCACCTACGAGCAGTACTTC
cdr3_aa: CAISALAGGPGTYEQYF
v_call: TRBV10-3
clone_size: NA
d_call: TRBD2
j_call: TRBJ2-7

cdr3_nt: TGTGCCAGCGGGTCCTACGAGCAGTACTTC
cdr3_aa: CASGSYEQYF
v_call: TRBV6-5
clone_size: many
d_call: NA
j_call: TRBJ2-7

cdr3_nt: TGTGCCAGCAGCGCTACGGACAAGGCGGAACGGTACACCTTC
cdr3_aa: CASSATDKAERYTF
v_call: TRBV9
clone_size: many
d_call: NA
j_call: TRBJ1-2

cdr3_nt: TGTGCCAGCTCTAGGGGGCCCGGAACAGATACGCAGTATTTT
cdr3_aa: CASSRGPGTDTQYF
v_call: TRBV28
clone_size: many
d_call: TRBD1
j_call: TRBJ2-3

cdr3_nt: TGCAGTGCGAGGGACAGGAGACTCCTCGATTTAAATCAGCCCCAGCATTTT
cdr3_aa: CSARDRRLLDLNQPQHF
v_call: TRBV20-1
clone_size: many
d_call: TRBD1
j_call: TRBJ1-5

cdr3_nt: TGCAGTGCTCGCCGACTAGCGGGGGCTGGAGAGACCCAGTACTTC
cdr3_aa: CSARRLAGAGETQYF
v_call: TRBV20-1
clone_size: many
d_call: TRBD2
j_call: TRBJ2-5

cdr3_nt: TGCGCCAGCAGCCAAGCCCCGGATGAAGCTTTCTTT
cdr3_aa: CASSQAPDEAFF
v_call: TRBV4-1
clone_size: many
d_call: NA
j_call: TRBJ1-1

cdr3_nt: TGCGCCAGCAGCTTGGCTCTAGCGGCCTTAACTTCCTACAATGAGCAGTTCTTC
cdr3_aa: CASSLALAALTSYNEQFF
v_call: TRBV5-1
clone_size: few
d_call: TRBD2
j_call: TRBJ2-1

cdr3_nt: TGCGCCAGCGGTTTAAGAACAGGGGGCTCCTACGAGCAGTACTTC
cdr3_aa: CASGLRTGGSYEQYF
v_call: TRBV5-1
clone_size: many
d_call: TRBD1
j_call: TRBJ2-7

cdr3_nt: TGCAGTGCCTACCGGGACAGGGCGAAGACCCAGTACTTC
cdr3_aa: CSAYRDRAKTQYF
v_call: TRBV20-1
clone_size: many
d_call: TRBD1
j_call: TRBJ2-5

cdr3_nt: TGCAGCGTTGTCCCCCACAGGGCCAAGAACACTGAAGCTTTCTTT
cdr3_aa: CSVVPHRAKNTEAFF
v_call: TRBV29-1
clone_size: NA
d_call: NA
j_call: TRBJ1-1

cdr3_nt: TGTGCCAGCAGTCATCGTAAAAAAGGGACTAGCGGGAGGGTCACCTACAATGAGCAGTTCTTC
cdr3_aa: CASSHRKKGTSGRVTYNEQFF
v_call: TRBV6-2/TRBV6-3
clone_size: NA
d_call: TRBD2
j_call: TRBJ2-1

cdr3_nt: TGCAGTGCTCCTCGCGGGTGGGGAAAACGGCGTGAAGCTTTCTTT
cdr3_aa: CSAPRGWGKRREAFF
v_call: TRBV20-1
clone_size: few
d_call: NA
j_call: TRBJ1-1

cdr3_nt: TGTGCCAGCTGGGGTGGGACCGGTAATGAAAAACTGTTTTTT
cdr3_aa: CASWGGTGNEKLFF
v_call: TRBV12-3/TRBV12-4
clone_size: few
d_call: NA
j_call: TRBJ1-4

cdr3_nt: TGTGCCTGGATATGGGGCAATGAGCAGTTCTTC
cdr3_aa: CAWIWGNEQFF
v_call: TRBV30
clone_size: NA
d_call: NA
j_call: TRBJ2-1

cdr3_nt: TGTGCCAGCAGCTGGGGCGGGGTCCAGTACTTC
cdr3_aa: CASSWGGVQYF
v_call: TRBV5-6
clone_size: NA
d_call: NA
j_call: TRBJ2-7